This TCR beta chain was identified in a study of early T cells in non-severe SARS-CoV-2 infection. General study findings and limits: There was a bias toward anti-spike CD8 responses in VDJdb matching, which missed private and CD4 specificities.

TCRdb processed the 5' RACE reads anew with MiXCR; each CDR3 protein has one entry. The repertoire has some 30,000 distinct CDR3 sequences, around 6% of them found once; the top ten carry 5% to 7.5%. This clonotype was picked up a small number of times. Its antigen is undetermined. Between the trimmed V and J ends, which lost 0 bases and 8 bases, there was a span of 14 bases. This CDR3 is built from 15 residues. Germline V gives CDR1 LGHDT, CDR2 YNNKEL (reference sequence). The source is an adult who was a healthcare worker with PCR-confirmed SARS-CoV-2 infection or an uninfected control (not recorded which). V usage is TRBV3-1 and J usage is TRBJ2-1, with TRBD2 as a possible D gene (5 bases). Sequenced material: whole blood. CDR3 sequence: CASSQDTGYSDEQFF. CDR3 bases: TGTGCCAGCAGCCAAGATACGGGATATAGCGATGAGCAGTTCTTC.